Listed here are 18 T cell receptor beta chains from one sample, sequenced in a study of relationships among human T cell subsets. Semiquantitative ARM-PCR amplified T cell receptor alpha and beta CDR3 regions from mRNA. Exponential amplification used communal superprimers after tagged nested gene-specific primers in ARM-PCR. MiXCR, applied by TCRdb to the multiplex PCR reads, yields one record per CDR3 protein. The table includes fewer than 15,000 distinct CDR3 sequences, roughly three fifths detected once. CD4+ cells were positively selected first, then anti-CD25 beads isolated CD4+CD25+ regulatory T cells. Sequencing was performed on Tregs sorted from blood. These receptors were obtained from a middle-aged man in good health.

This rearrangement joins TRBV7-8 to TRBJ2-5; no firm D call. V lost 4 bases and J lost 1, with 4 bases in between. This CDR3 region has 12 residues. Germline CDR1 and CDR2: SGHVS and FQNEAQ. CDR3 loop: CASSWTQETQYF. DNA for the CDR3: TGTGCCAGCAGCTGGACCCAAGAGACCCAGTACTTC.

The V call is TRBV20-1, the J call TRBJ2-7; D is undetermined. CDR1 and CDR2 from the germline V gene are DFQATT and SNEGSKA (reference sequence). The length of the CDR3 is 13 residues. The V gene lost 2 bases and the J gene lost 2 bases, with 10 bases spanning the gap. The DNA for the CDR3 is TGCAGTGCTAGATCGGACCTAACCTACGAGCAGTACTTC. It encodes CSARSDLTYEQYF.

CDR3 in DNA: TGTGCCAGCAAAATCAGGGGGCATGGCTACACCTTC. Protein product: CASKIRGHGYTF. The V call is TRBV6-5, the J call TRBJ1-2; 8 bases map to TRBD1. Trimming took 7 bases from V and 6 from J; bases not matched to a gene: 4. Per the germline V gene, CDR1 is MNHEY and CDR2 is SVGAGI. This CDR3 is built from 12 residues.

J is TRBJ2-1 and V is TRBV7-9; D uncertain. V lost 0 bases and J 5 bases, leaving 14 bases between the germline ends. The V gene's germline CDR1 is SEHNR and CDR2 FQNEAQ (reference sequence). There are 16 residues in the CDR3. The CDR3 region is CASSLALGKPNNEQFF. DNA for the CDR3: TGTGCCAGCAGCTTAGCCCTAGGGAAGCCAAACAATGAGCAGTTCTTC.

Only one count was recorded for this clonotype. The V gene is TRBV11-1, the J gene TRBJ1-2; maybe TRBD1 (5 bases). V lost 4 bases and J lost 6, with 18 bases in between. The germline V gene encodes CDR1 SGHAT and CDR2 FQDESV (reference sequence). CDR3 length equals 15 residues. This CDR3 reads CASSSRFRDDDGYTF. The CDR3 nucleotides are TGTGCCAGCAGCTCAAGATTTCGGGACGACGATGGCTACACCTTC.

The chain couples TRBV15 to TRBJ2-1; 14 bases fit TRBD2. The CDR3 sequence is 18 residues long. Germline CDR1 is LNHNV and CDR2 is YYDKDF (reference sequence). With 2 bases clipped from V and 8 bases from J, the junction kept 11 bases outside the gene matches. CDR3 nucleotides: TGTGCCACCAGCAGACCGACTAGCGGGAGGGCCTCGGCGGATGAGCAGTTCTTC. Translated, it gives CATSRPTSGRASADEQFF.

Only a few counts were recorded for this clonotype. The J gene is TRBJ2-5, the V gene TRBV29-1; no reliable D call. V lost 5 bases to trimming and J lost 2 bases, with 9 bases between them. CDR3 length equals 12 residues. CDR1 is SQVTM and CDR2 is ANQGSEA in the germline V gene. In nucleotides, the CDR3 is TGCAGCGTTCAAGCGACGCAAGAGACCCAGTACTTC. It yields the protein CSVQATQETQYF.

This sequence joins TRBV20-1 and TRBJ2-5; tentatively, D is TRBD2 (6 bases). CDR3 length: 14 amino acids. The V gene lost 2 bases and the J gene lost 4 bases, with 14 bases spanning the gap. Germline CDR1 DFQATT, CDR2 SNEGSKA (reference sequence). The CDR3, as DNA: TGCAGTGCTAGACCCGGGGAGGTTCGAGAGACCCAGTACTTC. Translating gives CSARPGEVRETQYF.

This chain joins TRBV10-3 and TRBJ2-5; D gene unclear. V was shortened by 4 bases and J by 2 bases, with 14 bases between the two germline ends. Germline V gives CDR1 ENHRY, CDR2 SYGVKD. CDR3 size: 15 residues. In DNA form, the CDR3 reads TGTGCCATCAGTGGGGCAGAGCCCATTCAAGAGACCCAGTACTTC. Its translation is CAISGAEPIQETQYF.

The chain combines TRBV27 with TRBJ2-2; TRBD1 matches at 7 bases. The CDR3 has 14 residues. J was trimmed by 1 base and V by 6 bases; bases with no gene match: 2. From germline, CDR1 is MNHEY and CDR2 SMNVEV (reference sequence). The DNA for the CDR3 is TGTGCCAGCAGAGGGACAGTGAACACCGGGGAGCTGTTTTTT. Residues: CASRGTVNTGELFF.

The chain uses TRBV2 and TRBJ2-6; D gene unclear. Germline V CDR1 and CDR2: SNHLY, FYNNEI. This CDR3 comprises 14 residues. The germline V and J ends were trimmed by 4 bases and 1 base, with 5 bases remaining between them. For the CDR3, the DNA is TGTGCCAGCAGTGGTCGATCTGGGGCCAACGTCCTGACTTTC. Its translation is CASSGRSGANVLTF. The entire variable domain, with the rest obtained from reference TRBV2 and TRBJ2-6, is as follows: EPEVTQTPSHQVTQMGQEVILRCVPISNHLYFYWYRQILGQKVEFLVSFYNNEISEKSEIFDDQFSVERPDGSNFTLKIRSTKLEDSAMYFCASSGRSGANVLTFGAGSRLTVL.

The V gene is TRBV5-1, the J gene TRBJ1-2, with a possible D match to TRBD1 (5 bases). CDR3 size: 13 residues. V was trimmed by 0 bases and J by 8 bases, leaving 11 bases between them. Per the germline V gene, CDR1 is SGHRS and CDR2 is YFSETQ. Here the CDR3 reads CASSLGQGRGYTF. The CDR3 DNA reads TGCGCCAGCAGCTTGGGGCAGGGTCGGGGCTACACCTTC.

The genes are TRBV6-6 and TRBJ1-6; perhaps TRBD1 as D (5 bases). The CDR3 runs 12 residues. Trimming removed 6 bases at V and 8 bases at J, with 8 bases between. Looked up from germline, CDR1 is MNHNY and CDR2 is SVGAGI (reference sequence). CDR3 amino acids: CASRAGDSPLHF. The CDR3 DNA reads TGTGCCAGCAGGGCGGGGGATTCACCCCTCCACTTT.

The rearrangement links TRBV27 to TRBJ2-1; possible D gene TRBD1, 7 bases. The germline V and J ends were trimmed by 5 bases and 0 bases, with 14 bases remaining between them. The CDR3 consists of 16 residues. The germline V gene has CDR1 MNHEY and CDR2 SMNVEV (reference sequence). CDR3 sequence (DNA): TGTGCCAGCAGTAGAAACAGGGGAGGCTCCTACAATGAGCAGTTCTTC. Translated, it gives CASSRNRGGSYNEQFF.

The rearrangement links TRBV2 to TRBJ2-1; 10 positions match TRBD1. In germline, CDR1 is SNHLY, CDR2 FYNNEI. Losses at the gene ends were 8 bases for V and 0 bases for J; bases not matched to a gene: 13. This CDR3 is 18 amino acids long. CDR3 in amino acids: CASRRDRGHRGSYNEQFF. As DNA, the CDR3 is TGTGCCAGCCGACGGGACAGGGGTCACCGGGGCTCCTACAATGAGCAGTTCTTC.

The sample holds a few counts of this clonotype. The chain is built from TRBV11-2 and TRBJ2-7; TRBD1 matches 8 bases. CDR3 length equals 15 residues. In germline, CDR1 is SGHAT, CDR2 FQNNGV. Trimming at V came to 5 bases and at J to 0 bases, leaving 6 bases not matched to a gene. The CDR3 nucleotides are TGTGCCAGCAGCATGGGACAGGACATCTCCTACGAGCAGTACTTC. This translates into CASSMGQDISYEQYF.

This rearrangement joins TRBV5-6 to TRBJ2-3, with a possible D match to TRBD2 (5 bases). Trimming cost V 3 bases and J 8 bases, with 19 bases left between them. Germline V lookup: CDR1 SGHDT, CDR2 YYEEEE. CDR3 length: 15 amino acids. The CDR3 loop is CASSSDSGGSGTQYF. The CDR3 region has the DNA TGTGCCAGCAGCTCGGACTCAGGCGGCAGTGGTACGCAGTATTTT.

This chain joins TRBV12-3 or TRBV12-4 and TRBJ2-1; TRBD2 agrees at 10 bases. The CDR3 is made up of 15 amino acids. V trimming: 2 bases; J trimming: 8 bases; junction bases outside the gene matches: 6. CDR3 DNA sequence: TGTGCCAGCAGTTTAAGGCTAGCGGGAGCGGATGAGCAGTTCTTC. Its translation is CASSLRLAGADEQFF.